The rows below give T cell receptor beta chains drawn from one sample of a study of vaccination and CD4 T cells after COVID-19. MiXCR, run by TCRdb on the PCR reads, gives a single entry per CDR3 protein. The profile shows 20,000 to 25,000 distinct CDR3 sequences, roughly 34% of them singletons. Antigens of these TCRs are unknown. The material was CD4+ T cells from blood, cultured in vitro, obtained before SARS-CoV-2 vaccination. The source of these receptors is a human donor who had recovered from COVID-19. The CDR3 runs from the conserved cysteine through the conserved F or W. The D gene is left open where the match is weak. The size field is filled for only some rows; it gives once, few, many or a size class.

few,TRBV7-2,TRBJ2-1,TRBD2,CASSKLPLLAGDNEQFF,TGTGCCAGCAGCAAGCTACCCCTGCTAGCGGGAGACAATGAGCAGTTCTTC
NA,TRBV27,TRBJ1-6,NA,CASSLGRNINSPLHF,TGTGCCAGCAGTTTAGGAAGGAATATTAATTCACCCCTCCACTTT
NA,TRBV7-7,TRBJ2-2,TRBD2,CASSSREGTGELFF,TGTGCCAGCAGCTCCAGGGAGGGCACCGGGGAGCTGTTTTTT
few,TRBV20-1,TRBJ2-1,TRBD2,CSLILAGINNEQFF,TGCAGTCTTATTCTAGCGGGTATCAACAATGAGCAGTTCTTC
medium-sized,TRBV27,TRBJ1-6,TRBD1,CASSGTGGKSPLHF,TGTGCCAGCAGCGGGACAGGGGGAAAATCACCCCTCCACTTT
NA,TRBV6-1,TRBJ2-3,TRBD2,CASSKTGLAVSTDTQYF,TGTGCCAGCAGTAAAACGGGACTAGCGGTTAGCACAGATACGCAGTATTTT
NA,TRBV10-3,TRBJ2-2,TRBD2,CATTSGGTGELFF,TGTGCCACCACTAGCGGAGGAACCGGGGAGCTGTTTTTT
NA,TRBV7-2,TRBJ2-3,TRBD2,CASSLLAGPRLRTDTQYF,TGTGCCAGCAGCTTGTTAGCGGGTCCCCGCCTACGCACAGATACGCAGTATTTT
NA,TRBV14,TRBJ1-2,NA,CASSQGVYGYTF,TGTGCCAGCAGCCAAGGGGTCTATGGCTACACCTTC
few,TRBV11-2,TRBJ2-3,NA,CASSLLGSRFTDTQYF,TGTGCCAGCAGCTTACTCGGGTCCCGCTTCACAGATACGCAGTATTTT
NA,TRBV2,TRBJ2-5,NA,CASRRAEGLWETQYF,TGTGCCAGCAGGAGGGCCGAGGGGTTATGGGAGACCCAGTACTTC
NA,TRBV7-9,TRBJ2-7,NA,CASSLPRGEQYF,TGTGCCAGCAGCTTACCTCGTGGCGAGCAGTACTTC
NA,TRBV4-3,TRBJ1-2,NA,CASSQDGGSGGYTF,TGCGCCAGCAGCCAAGATGGGGGGTCGGGTGGCTACACCTTC
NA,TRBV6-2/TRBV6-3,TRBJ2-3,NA,CASSHTDTQYF,TGTGCCAGCAGTCACACAGATACGCAGTATTTT
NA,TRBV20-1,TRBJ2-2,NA,CSAKGDGELFF,TGCAGTGCGAAGGGTGACGGGGAGCTGTTTTTT
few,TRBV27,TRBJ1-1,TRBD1,CASSSRTGVRNGEAFF,TGTGCCAGCAGTTCTCGGACAGGGGTAAGAAATGGTGAAGCTTTCTTT
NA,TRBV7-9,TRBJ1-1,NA,CASNNVETEAFF,TGTGCCAGCAACAACGTGGAAACTGAAGCTTTCTTT
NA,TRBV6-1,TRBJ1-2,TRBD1,CASSEGTGYGYTF,TGTGCCAGCAGTGAAGGGACAGGGTATGGCTACACCTTC
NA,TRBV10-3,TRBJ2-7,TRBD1,CASGNRGTYEQYF,TGTGCCTCCGGGAACAGGGGGACCTACGAGCAGTACTTC
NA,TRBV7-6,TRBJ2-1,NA,CASRPGRSLDNEQFF,TGTGCCAGCAGACCGGGACGGAGCCTGGACAATGAGCAGTTCTTC
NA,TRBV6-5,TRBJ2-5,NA,CASSYQQGGIETQYF,TGTGCCAGCAGTTATCAACAGGGAGGGATCGAGACCCAGTACTTC
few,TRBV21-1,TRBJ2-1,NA,CASSPLPVDRMDLYNEQFF,TGTGCCAGCAGCCCCCTCCCCGTAGATAGAATGGATTTATACAATGAGCAGTTCTTC
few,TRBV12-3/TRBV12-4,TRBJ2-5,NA,CASSFTVLPETQYF,TGTGCCAGCAGTTTCACCGTTTTGCCAGAGACCCAGTACTTC
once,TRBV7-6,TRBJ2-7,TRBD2,CASSALAGAVYEQYF,TGTGCCAGCAGCGCATTAGCGGGGGCCGTCTACGAGCAGTACTTC
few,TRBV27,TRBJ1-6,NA,CASLDTYSPLHF,TGTGCCAGCTTGGACACCTATTCACCCCTCCACTTT
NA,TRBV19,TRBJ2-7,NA,CASSIRPGSYEQYF,TGTGCCAGTAGTATACGTCCCGGGAGCTACGAGCAGTACTTC
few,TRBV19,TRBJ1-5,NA,CASSEPLPPSSPQGQPQHF,TGTGCCAGTAGTGAACCCCTGCCGCCCAGCAGCCCCCAAGGCCAGCCCCAGCATTTT
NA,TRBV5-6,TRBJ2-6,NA,CASSPRQAGANVLTF,TGTGCCAGCAGCCCCAGACAGGCTGGGGCCAACGTCCTGACTTTC
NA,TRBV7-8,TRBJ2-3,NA,CASSQKDTQYF,TGTGCCAGCAGCCAAAAGGATACGCAGTATTTT
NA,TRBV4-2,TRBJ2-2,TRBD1,CASSQTGTGYTGELFF,TGTGCCAGCAGCCAGACGGGGACAGGGTACACCGGGGAGCTGTTTTTT
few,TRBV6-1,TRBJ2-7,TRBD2,CASMSGRSSYEQYF,TGTGCCAGTATGAGCGGGAGGAGCTCCTACGAGCAGTACTTC
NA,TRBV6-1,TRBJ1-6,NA,CASTTGPREPSPLHF,TGTGCCAGCACCACCGGACCTAGAGAACCCTCACCCCTCCACTTT
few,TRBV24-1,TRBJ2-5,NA,CATTEGETQYF,TGTGCCACCACCGAGGGAGAGACCCAGTACTTC
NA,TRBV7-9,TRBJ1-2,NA,CASSLQDHGYTF,TGTGCCAGCAGCTTACAGGATCATGGCTACACCTTC
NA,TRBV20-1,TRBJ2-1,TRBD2,CSARLAGTDEQFF,TGCAGTGCTAGACTAGCGGGAACAGATGAGCAGTTCTTC
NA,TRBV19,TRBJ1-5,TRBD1,CASSSETGGQPQHF,TGTGCCAGTAGTTCAGAGACAGGGGGCCAGCCCCAGCATTTT
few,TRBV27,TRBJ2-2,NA,CASSRGAFNTGELFF,TGTGCCAGCAGTCGGGGGGCGTTTAACACCGGGGAGCTGTTTTTT
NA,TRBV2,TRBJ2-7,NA,CASSEAGSTYEQYF,TGTGCCAGCAGTGAAGCAGGGAGTACCTACGAGCAGTACTTC
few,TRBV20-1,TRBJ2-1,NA,CSAIDRLSYNEQFF,TGCAGTGCTATCGACAGACTATCCTACAATGAGCAGTTCTTC
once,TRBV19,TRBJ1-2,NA,CASSISRKNGYTF,TGTGCCAGTAGTATTAGCAGAAAGAATGGCTACACCTTC
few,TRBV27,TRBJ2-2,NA,CASTNRVGTHNTGELFF,TGTGCCAGCACCAATCGGGTTGGGACACACAACACCGGGGAGCTGTTTTTT
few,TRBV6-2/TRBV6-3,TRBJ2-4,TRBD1,CASNPGQGGNIQYF,TGTGCCAGCAATCCGGGACAGGGAGGAAACATTCAGTACTTC
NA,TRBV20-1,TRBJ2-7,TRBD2,CSARDTSGSYEQYF,TGCAGTGCTAGAGATACTAGCGGGAGCTACGAGCAGTACTTC
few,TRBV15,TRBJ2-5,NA,CATSRLKEGAGKTQYF,TGTGCCACCAGCAGGCTTAAGGAGGGGGCGGGGAAGACCCAGTACTTC
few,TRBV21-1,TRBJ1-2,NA,CASSKARRGRDYGYTF,TGTGCCAGCAGCAAAGCGCGCCGAGGCAGGGACTATGGCTACACCTTC
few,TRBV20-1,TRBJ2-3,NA,CSVPPRGGTDTQYF,TGCAGTGTCCCACCCAGGGGAGGCACAGATACGCAGTATTTT
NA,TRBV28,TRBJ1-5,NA,CASRPQGGKQPQHF,TGTGCCAGCAGGCCACAGGGAGGGAAGCAGCCCCAGCATTTT
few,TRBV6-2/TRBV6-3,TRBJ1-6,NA,CASRISGGINSPLHF,TGTGCCAGCAGAATAAGTGGGGGGATCAATTCACCCCTCCACTTT
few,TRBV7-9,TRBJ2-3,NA,CASSLSKGSDTQYF,TGTGCCAGCAGCTTATCTAAGGGTTCAGATACGCAGTATTTT
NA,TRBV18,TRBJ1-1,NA,CASSPVGTEAFF,TGTGCCAGCTCACCAGTCGGCACTGAAGCTTTCTTT
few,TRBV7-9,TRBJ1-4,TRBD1,CASSLGQAMANEKLFF,TGTGCCAGCAGCTTGGGACAGGCAATGGCTAATGAAAAACTGTTTTTT
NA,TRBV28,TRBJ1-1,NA,CASSSEDKGGGTEAFF,TGTGCCAGCAGTTCGGAAGACAAGGGCGGAGGGACTGAAGCTTTCTTT
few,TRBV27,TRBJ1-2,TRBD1,CASSPGTGDGYTF,TGTGCCAGCAGTCCTGGGACAGGGGATGGCTACACCTTC
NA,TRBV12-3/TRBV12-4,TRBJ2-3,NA,CASSLGGPSTDTQYF,TGTGCCAGCAGTCTCGGGGGCCCGAGCACAGATACGCAGTATTTT
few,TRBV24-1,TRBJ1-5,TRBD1,CATSDRSREDRGRGTRPQHF,TGTGCCACCAGTGATAGATCAAGGGAAGACAGGGGGCGAGGGACTCGGCCCCAGCATTTT
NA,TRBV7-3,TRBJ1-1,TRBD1,CASSLGPERQGEAFF,TGTGCCAGCAGCTTAGGCCCCGAGCGACAGGGCGAAGCTTTCTTT
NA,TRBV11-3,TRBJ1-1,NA,CASSLGGASGTEAFF,TGTGCCAGCAGCTTAGGTGGGGCTTCGGGCACTGAAGCTTTCTTT